The clone carrying this T cell receptor beta chain has only one observation. The repertoire was sequenced with immunoSEQ multiplex PCR; TCRdb's copy has only in-frame clones and lacks some. There are about 400,000 clones in the sample; 70% to 90% occur only once, and 1.9% lies in the top ten. The data derive from a study of Ad26.COV2.S vaccination and SARS-CoV-2 variants. The treatment denotes: 19 received Ad26.COV2.S at low or high dose, single or two shots; 5 received placebo; per-sample allocation not given. Repertoires come from day 63 after the first vaccine or placebo injection. Germline trimming cut 4 bases from V and 5 bases from J; bases unmatched to any gene: 10. Germline-derived CDR1 and CDR2 are SGHTS and YDEGEE. The CDR3 loop spans 16 amino acids.

The J gene is TRBJ2-2, the V gene TRBV5-8, with 8 bases that match TRBD2. This TCR came from a person between 18 and 60 years old who received the Ad26.COV2.S COVID-19 vaccine or a placebo. Specimen: peripheral blood, collected in a trial of Ad26.COV2.S vaccine versus placebo. The DNA for the CDR3 is TGTGCCAGCAGCCCAACTAGCGGACTTTTTACCGGGGAGCTGTTTTTT. It is translated as CASSPTSGLFTGELFF.